Listed here is a single TCR beta chain. Its antigen is not identified. V lost 4 bases, J lost 5 bases, and 6 bases stayed unmatched. CDR1 and CDR2 (germline): SGHNT, YYREEE (reference sequence). This CDR3 has 15 amino acids. This specimen belongs to a study of cytomegalovirus exposure and HLA in healthy donors. Background on the study: Among the roughly 400 genotyped donors, about 81% were placed in the Caucasian-associated ancestry cluster.

PCR employed 60 Vbeta and 13 Jbeta primers. Per the study methods: Among the unique TCR beta chains that a later analysis counted, some 73 million in all, about 10 million were shared. Repertoires were generated with immunoSEQ multiplex PCR, while TCRdb's copy carries only in-frame clones and drops some. The V and J calls and clone size come from that table; D and trimming were worked out from the DNA. The data show under 200,000 clones, 75% seen once. Overall study findings and caveats: Common viral pathogens (according to a later analysis) appeared linked to several of the most significant clusters. Three CMV-associated chains were confirmed in vitro to be specific for CMV antigens.

This TCR was sampled from a woman between 45 and 60 years old in good health and CMV-seropositive. The sequenced sample consisted of PBMCs. This chain connects TRBV5-4 to TRBJ2-1; 10 bases fit TRBD2. The CDR3 is CASSVERGGNNEQFF. The DNA for the CDR3 is TGTGCCAGCAGCGTAGAGCGGGGGGGCAACAATGAGCAGTTCTTC.